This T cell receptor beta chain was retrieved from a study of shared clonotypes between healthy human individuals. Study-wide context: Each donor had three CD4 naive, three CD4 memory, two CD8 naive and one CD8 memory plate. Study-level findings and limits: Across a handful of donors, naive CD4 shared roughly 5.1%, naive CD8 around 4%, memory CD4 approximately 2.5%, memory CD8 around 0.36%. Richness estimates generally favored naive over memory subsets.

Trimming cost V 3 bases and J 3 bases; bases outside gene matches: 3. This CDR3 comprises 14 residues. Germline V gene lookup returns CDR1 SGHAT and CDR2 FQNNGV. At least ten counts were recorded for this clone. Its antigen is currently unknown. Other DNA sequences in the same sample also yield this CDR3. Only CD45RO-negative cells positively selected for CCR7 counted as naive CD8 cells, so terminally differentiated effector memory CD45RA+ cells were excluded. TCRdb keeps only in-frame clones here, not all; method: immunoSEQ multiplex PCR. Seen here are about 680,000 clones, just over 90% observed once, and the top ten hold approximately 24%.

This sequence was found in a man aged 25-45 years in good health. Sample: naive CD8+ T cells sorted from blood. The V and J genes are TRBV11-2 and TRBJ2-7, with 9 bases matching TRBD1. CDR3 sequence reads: CASSLGQGHYEQYF. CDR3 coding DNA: TGTGCCAGCAGCTTGGGACAGGGCCACTACGAGCAGTACTTC.